Detailed here is one T cell receptor (beta chain). Generated by immunoSEQ multiplex PCR, the TCRdb table keeps only in-frame clones and is missing some. The table shows more than 55,000 clones, with 88% occurring only once. This sample was included in a study of OX40 agonist ivuxolimab in advanced cancers. Study-level background: Patients in the trial were receiving intravenous ivuxolimab every 2 weeks, at doses of 0.01 to 10 mg/kg.

Deletions cut 4 bases from V and 2 bases from J, with 14 bases between. The germline gives CDR1 SGHTA, CDR2 FQGNSA. CDR3 length: 15 residues. The rearrangement joins TRBV7-2 to TRBJ2-5; D gene uncertain. The specimen was CD4+ or CD8+ T cells sorted from blood, collected in a trial of the OX40 agonist ivuxolimab. The sequence came from an adult with an advanced solid tumor such as melanoma, head and neck, liver or kidney cancer. The CDR3 region has the DNA TGTGCCAGCAGCTCAACATTAGGATTACAAGAGACCCAGTACTTC. It translates to CASSSTLGLQETQYF. Complete variable domain (other parts from reference TRBV7-2 and TRBJ2-5): GAGVSQSPSNKVTEKGKDVELRCDPISGHTALYWYRQSLGQGLEFLIYFQGNSAPDKSGLPSDRFSAERTGGSVSTLTIQRTQQEDSAVYLCASSSTLGLQETQYFGPGTRLLVL.